This T cell receptor beta chain was recorded in a study of blood T cell repertoires in COVID-19 (dated by TCRdb to the early 2020s). Turning to the overall study: The collaborator samples originated in the United States, Italy and Spain and spanned the acute and convalescent phases of COVID-19. The samples were drawn from two sources: the first 160 participants of the ongoing ImmuneRACE study, and fewer than 1,500 subjects contributed by 6 global collaborators. The dataset comprised deeply sampled blood TCRbeta repertoires from subjects exposed to, actively infected with, or recovered from COVID-19. A freely available public database, intended as a resource for researchers studying the immune response to SARS-CoV-2, is where the repertoires were released. Where available, HLA class I and class II types were obtained from metadata supplied by the sample provider rather than from assay-based typing. The material from the prospective study consisted of cDNA or gDNA derived from T cells, B-cell-depleted T cells, or PBMCs. Nearly every sample came with metadata listing a de-identified subject ID, COVID-19 status, age in years and sex.

TCRbeta CDR3 regions were amplified from genomic DNA using the immunoSEQ Assay, a bias-controlled multiplex PCR. On the study's bioinformatics: Within the assay, amplification of reference gene primers was used to estimate how many nucleated cells each sample contained. To quantify the absolute abundance of each unique TCRbeta CDR3 rearrangement, sequence reads were collapsed and filtered. Productive Simpson clonality was computed per sample as the square root of Simpson's diversity index over productive rearrangements. Drawn from immuneACCESS, this table holds only the in-frame rearrangements with V and J called that TCRdb kept. Clones are partly lost; checked studies trace under half to an unresolved V gene and leave the rest unexplained. The V and J calls and the clone size are those of that table, but D and trimming were determined from the DNA. The sample profile shows some 140,000 clones; about 80% of them were found once. In total, the top ten clones hold over 10% of the sample.

One collaborating source in Seattle enrolled patients during active infection and followed them longitudinally through the course of disease. The collaborating institutions used their own protocols to collect whole blood in K2EDTA tubes. For TCRbeta analysis, collaborators shipped samples as frozen whole blood, isolated PBMCs, or DNA extracted from either of those sample types. The study at large found these results: How much clinical and demographic metadata was included differed by source and by participant, and the metadata was provided uncurated.

The V end loses 0 bases and the J end loses 1 base, and a stretch of 8 bases separates them. The germline V gene provides CDR1 SGHTS and CDR2 YDEGEE. CDR3 length: 15 amino acids, cysteine to phenylalanine. Left in the record is the CDR3 DNA by itself, 45 bases read in frame from the first base. This clone was recorded once. Its target antigen remains unknown. No base quality values were provided; no much bigger clone lies one nucleotide off. The rearrangement combines TRBV5-8 with TRBJ2-1; TRBD2 is a weak D gene call, 5 bases matching. Sequencing was carried out using peripheral blood. The sequence derives from a woman between 55 and 75 years old with COVID-19, enrolled during active disease. CDR3 protein: CASSLARGSYNEQFF. The DNA reads TGTGCCAGCAGCTTGGCCAGAGGGTCCTACAATGAGCAGTTCTTC.